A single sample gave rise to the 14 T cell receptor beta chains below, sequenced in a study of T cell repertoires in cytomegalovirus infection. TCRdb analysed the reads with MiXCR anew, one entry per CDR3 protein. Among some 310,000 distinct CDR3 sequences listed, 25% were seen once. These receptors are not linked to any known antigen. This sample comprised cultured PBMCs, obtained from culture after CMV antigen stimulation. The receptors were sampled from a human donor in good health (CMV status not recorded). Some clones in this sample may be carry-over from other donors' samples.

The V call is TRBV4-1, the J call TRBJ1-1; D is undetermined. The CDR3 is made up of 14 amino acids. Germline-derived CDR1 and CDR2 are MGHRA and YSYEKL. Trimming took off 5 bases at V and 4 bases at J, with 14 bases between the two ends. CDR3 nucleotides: TGCGCCAGCAGCTACCGGACGGAGAGCACTGAAGCTTTCTTT. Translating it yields CASSYRTESTEAFF.

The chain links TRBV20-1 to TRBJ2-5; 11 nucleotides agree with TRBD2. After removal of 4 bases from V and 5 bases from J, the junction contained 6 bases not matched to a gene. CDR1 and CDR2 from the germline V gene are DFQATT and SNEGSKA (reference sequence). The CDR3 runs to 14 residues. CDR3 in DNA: TGCAGTGCTAACGTAGCGGGAGGGGGGGAGACCCAGTACTTC. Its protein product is CSANVAGGGETQYF.

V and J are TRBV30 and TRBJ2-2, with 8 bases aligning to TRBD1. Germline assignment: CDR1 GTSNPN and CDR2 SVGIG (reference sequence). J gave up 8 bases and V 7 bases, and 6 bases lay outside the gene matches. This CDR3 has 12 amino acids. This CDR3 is CALDRAAGELFF. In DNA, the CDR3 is TGTGCCTTGGACAGGGCCGCGGGGGAGCTGTTTTTT.

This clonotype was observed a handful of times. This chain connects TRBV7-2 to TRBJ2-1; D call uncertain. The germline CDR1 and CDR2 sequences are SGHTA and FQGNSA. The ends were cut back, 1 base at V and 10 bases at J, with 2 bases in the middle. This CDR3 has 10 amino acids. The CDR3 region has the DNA TGTGCCAGCAGCTTAGGAGAGCAGTTCTTC. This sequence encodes CASSLGEQFF.

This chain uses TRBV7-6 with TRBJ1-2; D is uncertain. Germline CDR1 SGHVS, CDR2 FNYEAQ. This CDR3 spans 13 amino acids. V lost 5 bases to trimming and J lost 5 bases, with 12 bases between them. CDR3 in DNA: TGTGCCAGCAGCCCCGAGGGATTTTATGGCTACACCTTC. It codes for CASSPEGFYGYTF.

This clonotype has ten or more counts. DNA for the CDR3: TGTGCCAGTAGTATAGAAGGGTCAAGCTCTGGGGCCAACGTCCTGACTTTC. Its translation is CASSIEGSSSGANVLTF. The V gene is TRBV19, the J gene TRBJ2-6; D remains unclear. The germline V gene has CDR1 LNHDA and CDR2 SQIVND (reference sequence). The CDR3 runs to 17 residues. V was shortened by 0 bases and J by 0 bases, with 9 bases between the two germline ends.

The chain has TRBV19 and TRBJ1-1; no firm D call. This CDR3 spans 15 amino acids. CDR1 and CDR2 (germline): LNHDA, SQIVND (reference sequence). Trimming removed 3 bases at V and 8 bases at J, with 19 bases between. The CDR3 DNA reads TGTGCCAGTAGTATCACCTCTGGCAGTCGATGGGAAGCTTTCTTT. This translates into CASSITSGSRWEAFF.

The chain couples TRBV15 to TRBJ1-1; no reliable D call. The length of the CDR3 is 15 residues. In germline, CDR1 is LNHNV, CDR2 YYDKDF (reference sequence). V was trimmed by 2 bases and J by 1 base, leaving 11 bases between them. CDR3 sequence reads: CATSRPRAENTEAFF. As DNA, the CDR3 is TGTGCCACCAGCAGACCAAGAGCAGAGAACACTGAAGCTTTCTTT.

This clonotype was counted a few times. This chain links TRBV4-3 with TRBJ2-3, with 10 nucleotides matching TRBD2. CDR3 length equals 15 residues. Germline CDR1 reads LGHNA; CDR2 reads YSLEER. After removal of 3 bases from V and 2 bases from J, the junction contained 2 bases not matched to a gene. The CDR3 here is CASSQGTSDTDTQYF. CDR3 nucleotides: TGCGCCAGCAGCCAGGGGACTAGCGACACAGATACGCAGTATTTT.

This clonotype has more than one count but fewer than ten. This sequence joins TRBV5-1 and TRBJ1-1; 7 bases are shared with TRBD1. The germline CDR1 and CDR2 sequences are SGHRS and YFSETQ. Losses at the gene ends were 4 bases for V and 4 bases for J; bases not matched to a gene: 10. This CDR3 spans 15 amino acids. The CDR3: CASSPTYRGGTEAFF. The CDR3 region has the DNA TGCGCCAGCAGCCCTACGTACAGGGGCGGCACTGAAGCTTTCTTT.

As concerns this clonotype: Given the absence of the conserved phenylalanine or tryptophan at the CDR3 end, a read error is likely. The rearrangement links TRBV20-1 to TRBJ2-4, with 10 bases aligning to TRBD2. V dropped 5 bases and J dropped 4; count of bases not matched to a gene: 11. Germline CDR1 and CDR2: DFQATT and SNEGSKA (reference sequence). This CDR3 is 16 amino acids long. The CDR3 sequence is CSAPPGLAGAKNIQYS. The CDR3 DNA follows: TGCAGTGCTCCGCCCGGGCTAGCGGGAGCTAAAAACATTCAGTACTCC.

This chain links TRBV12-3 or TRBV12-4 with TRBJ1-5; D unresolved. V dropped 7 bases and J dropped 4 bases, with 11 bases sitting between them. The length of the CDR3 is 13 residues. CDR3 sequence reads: CASTLDGNQPQHF. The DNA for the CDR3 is TGTGCCAGCACCCTGGACGGGAATCAGCCCCAGCATTTT.

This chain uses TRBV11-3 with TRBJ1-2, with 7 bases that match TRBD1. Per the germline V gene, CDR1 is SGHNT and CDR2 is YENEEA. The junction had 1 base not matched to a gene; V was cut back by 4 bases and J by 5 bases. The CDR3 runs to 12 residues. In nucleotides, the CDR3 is TGTGCCAGCAGCTCACAGGGGTATGGCTACACCTTC. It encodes CASSSQGYGYTF.

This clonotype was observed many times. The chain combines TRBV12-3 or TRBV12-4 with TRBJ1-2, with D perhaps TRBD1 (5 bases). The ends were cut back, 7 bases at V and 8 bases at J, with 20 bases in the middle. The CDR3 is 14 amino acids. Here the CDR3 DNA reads TGTGCCAGCAAGGAGCTACAGGCCGGGAGGGGCTACACCTTC. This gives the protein CASKELQAGRGYTF.